This T cell receptor beta chain stems from a study of blood T cell repertoires in COVID-19. Study in general: PBMCs, B-cell-depleted T cells, or T cells provided the cDNA or gDNA that made up the material.

Data came from immunoSEQ multiplex PCR; TCRdb stores just in-frame clones and leaves some out. This sample has some 70,000 clones, with just under 90% found just once. The CDR3 extends over 15 amino acids. CDR1 is PRHDT and CDR2 is FYEKMQ in the germline V gene (reference sequence). V was trimmed by 5 bases and J by 0 bases, leaving 13 bases between them. The clonotype was recovered from a woman older than 75 with active COVID-19. The V and J genes are TRBV13 and TRBJ1-1; D possibly corresponds to TRBD1 (5 bases). Sequencing used peripheral blood. The CDR3 DNA follows: TGTGCCAGCAGCCCAGGGTCCCTCGTGAACACTGAAGCTTTCTTT. Amino acids: CASSPGSLVNTEAFF.